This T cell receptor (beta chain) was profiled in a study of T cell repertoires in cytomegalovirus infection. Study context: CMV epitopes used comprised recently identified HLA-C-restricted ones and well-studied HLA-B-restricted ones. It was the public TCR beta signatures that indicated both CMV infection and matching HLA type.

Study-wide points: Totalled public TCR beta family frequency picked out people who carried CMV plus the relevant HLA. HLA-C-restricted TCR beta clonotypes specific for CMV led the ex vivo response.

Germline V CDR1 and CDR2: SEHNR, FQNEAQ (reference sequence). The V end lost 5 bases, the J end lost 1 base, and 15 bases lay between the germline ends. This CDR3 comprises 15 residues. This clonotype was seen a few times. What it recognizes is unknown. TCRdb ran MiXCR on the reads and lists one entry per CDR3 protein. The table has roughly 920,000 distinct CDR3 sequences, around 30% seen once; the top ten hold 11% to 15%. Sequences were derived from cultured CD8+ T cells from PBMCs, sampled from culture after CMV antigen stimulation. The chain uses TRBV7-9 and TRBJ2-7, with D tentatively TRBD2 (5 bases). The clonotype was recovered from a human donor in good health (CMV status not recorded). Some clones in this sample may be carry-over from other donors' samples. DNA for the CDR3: TGTGCCAGCAGCATAAGCGGCAGGAGATCCTACGAGCAGTACTTC. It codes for CASSISGRRSYEQYF. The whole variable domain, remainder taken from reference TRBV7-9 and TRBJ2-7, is DTGVSQNPRHKITKRGQNVTFRCDPISEHNRLYWYRQTLGQGPEFLTYFQNEAQLEKSRLLSDRFSAERPKGSFSTLEIQRTEQGDSAMYLCASSISGRRSYEQYFGPGTRLTVT.